Detailed here is one T cell receptor (beta chain). As yet, its antigen is unknown. The repertoire was sequenced with immunoSEQ multiplex PCR; TCRdb's copy has only in-frame clones and lacks some. The data hold roughly 25,000 clones, with around 83% observed a single time. This sample stems from a study of T cells in narcolepsy. Study as a whole: Enrolled donors included narcolepsy type 1 or type 2 patients and healthy controls. The study, taken as a whole, reports: Healthy controls reportedly lacked the autoreactive clonotypes serially found in patients' blood. HCRT-specific and TRIB2-specific autoreactive clonotypes appeared among same-patient CSF and blood CD4+ clonotypes. No autoreactive T cell clone sequences appeared in some memory CD4+ repertoires.

Trimming at V came to 4 bases and at J to 7 bases, leaving 11 bases not matched to a gene. CDR3 length equals 17 residues. Germline CDR1 MGHRA, CDR2 YSYEKL. This TCR derives from a human donor with narcolepsy. Sequencing was performed on CD45RA- memory CD4+ T cells from PBMCs. The chain is built from TRBV4-1 and TRBJ2-1; 12 nucleotides agree with TRBD2. CDR3 sequence: CASSLITTSGGGNEQFF. The CDR3 DNA sequence: TGCGCCAGCAGCCTAATCACGACTAGCGGGGGAGGGAATGAGCAGTTCTTC.